This TCR beta chain was captured by sequencing in a study of shared clonotypes between healthy human individuals. V was clipped by 4 bases and J by 2 bases, with 14 bases between them. The CDR3 is made up of 15 amino acids. Per germline, CDR1 SGHRS and CDR2 YFSETQ. Sequenced by immunoSEQ multiplex PCR; TCRdb stores in-frame clones only, minus some. Found here are about 1.5 million clones, 95% to 99% of them singletons; the top ten hold 0.4% to 0.55%. The gene calls are TRBV5-1 and TRBJ2-3; a possible D gene is TRBD2 (5 bases). The sample consisted of naive CD4+ T cells sorted from blood. Subset reported: CD45RA+ positively selected. The TCR originated in a man in his thirties or forties in good health. The CDR3 reads CASSLNGELTDTQYF. CDR3 sequence (DNA): TGCGCCAGCAGCCTAAACGGGGAGCTCACAGATACGCAGTATTTT.